This T cell receptor (beta chain) was recovered during a study of cytomegalovirus exposure and HLA in healthy donors. Worth noting for this clone: As yet, its antigen is unknown.

Here immunoSEQ multiplex PCR was the method, and the copy in TCRdb shows in-frame clones only, minus some. This table has about 150,000 clones, 80% to 90% appearing once. Study observations and caveats: Rarity characterized most TCR sequences, yet some public TCRs appeared in many donors.

The germline V gene has CDR1 MNHNY and CDR2 SVGAGI (reference sequence). Trimming removed 4 bases at V and 2 bases at J, with 12 bases between. The CDR3 spans 14 residues. Among the 120 subjects of the validation cohort, separate from the approximately 700-subject first cohort, were the donors. The sequencing sample was made of PBMCs. The chain has TRBV6-6 and TRBJ2-7; possibly TRBD1 for D (6 bases). This clonotype was sampled from a man aged 18 to 35 in good health and CMV-seropositive. This chain's CDR3 is CASSFPGEPYEQYF. In nucleotides, the CDR3 is TGTGCCAGCAGTTTTCCAGGGGAACCCTACGAGCAGTACTTC.